This TCR beta chain was sequenced during a study of cytomegalovirus exposure and HLA in healthy donors. Study outcomes and limitations: In a later analysis, compared with equally common non-associated chains, HLA-associated beta chains were more expanded. At a 0.05 false discovery rate, a later analysis found roughly 17,000 TCR beta sequences to be associated with HLA alleles. In a later analysis, TCR beta V- and J-gene trimming showed a link to a missense DCLRE1C variant.

The CDR3 contains 14 residues. Between the trimmed V and J ends, which lost 4 bases and 1 base, there was a span of 8 bases. In germline, CDR1 is SEHNR, CDR2 FQNEAQ (reference sequence). Use of 60 Vbeta and 13 Jbeta primers characterized the PCR. Here immunoSEQ multiplex PCR was the method, and the copy in TCRdb shows in-frame clones only, minus some. The data show more than 80,000 clones, around 67% seen once. Concerning this clone: Its cognate antigen is unknown.

This receptor was identified in a human donor in good health. This sequence joins TRBV7-9 and TRBJ1-5; a possible D gene is TRBD1 (5 bases). Sample: PBMCs. CDR3 DNA: TGTGCCAGCAGCTGGAGGGGAAGCAATCAGCCCCAGCATTTT. Amino acid sequence: CASSWRGSNQPQHF. Full variable domain (outside the CDR3, taken from reference TRBV7-9 and TRBJ1-5): DTGVSQNPRHKITKRGQNVTFRCDPISEHNRLYWYRQTLGQGPEFLTYFQNEAQLEKSRLLSDRFSAERPKGSFSTLEIQRTEQGDSAMYLCASSWRGSNQPQHFGDGTRLSIL.